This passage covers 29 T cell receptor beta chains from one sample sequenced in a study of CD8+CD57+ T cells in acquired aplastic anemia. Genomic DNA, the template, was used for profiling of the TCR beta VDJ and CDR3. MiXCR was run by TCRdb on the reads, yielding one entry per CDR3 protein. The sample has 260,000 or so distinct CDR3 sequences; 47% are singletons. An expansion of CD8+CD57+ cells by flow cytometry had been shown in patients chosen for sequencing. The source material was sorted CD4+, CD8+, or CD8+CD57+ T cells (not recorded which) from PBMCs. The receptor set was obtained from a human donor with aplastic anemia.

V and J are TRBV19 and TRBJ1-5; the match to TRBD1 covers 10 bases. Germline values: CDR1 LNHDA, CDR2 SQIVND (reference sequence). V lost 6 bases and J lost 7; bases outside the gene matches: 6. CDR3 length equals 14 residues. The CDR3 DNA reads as TGTGCCAGTAGCTTGACAGGGGGCCGGCAGCCCCAGCATTTT. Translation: CASSLTGGRQPQHF.

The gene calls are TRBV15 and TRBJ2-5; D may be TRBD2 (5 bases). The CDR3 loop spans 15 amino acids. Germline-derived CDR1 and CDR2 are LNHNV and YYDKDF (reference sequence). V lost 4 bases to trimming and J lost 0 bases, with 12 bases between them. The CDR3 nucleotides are TGTGCCACCAGCACCCCGCACGGGGACCAAGAGACCCAGTACTTC. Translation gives CATSTPHGDQETQYF.

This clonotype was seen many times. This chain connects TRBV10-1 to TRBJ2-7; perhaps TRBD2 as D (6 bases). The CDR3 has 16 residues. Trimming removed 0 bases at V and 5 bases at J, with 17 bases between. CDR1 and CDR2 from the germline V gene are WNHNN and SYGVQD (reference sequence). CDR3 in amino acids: CASSESGDLPYHEQYF. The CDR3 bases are TGCGCCAGCAGTGAGTCGGGGGACTTACCCTACCACGAGCAGTACTTC.

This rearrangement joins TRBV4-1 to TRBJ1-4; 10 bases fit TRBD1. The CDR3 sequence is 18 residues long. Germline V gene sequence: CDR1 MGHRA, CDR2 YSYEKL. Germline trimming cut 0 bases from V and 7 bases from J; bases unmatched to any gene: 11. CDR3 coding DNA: TGCGCCAGCAGCCAAGATGTGGGGACAGGGGTTTGGGGTGAAAAACTGTTTTTT. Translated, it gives CASSQDVGTGVWGEKLFF.

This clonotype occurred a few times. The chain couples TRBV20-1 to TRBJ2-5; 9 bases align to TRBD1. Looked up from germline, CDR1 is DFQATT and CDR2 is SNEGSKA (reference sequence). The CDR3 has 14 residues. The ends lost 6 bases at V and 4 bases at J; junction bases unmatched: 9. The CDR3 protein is CSASRDRVPETQYF. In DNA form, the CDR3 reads TGCAGTGCCTCCCGGGACAGGGTCCCAGAGACCCAGTACTTC.

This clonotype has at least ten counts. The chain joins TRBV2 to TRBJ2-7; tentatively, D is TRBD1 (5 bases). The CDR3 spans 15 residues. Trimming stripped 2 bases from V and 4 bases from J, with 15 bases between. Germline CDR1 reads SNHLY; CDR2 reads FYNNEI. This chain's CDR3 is CASSEMVPRGYEQYF. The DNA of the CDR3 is TGTGCCAGCAGTGAAATGGTCCCTAGGGGTTACGAGCAGTACTTC.

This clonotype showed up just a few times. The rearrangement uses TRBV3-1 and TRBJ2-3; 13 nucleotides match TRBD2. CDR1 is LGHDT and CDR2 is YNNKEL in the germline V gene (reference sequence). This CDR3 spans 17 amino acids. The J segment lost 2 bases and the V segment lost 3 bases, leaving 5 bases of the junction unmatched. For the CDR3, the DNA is TGTGCCAGCAGCCACCCGACTAGCGGGGGGTACACAGATACGCAGTATTTT. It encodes CASSHPTSGGYTDTQYF.

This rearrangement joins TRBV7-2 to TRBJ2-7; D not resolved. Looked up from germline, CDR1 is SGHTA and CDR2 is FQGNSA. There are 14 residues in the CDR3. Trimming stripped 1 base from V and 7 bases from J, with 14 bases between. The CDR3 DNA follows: TGTGCCAGCAGCTTAGGGTCAGTGCCGTGGGAGCAGTACTTC. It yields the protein CASSLGSVPWEQYF.

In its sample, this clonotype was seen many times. The CDR3 loop is CASSSGGGEKLFF. The CDR3, as DNA: TGTGCCAGCAGCTCAGGGGGGGGTGAAAAACTGTTTTTT. The V gene is TRBV7-9, the J gene TRBJ1-4; 7 positions agree with TRBD1. J was trimmed by 7 bases and V by 4 bases; bases with no gene match: 3. This CDR3 contains 13 residues. Germline V gene sequence: CDR1 SEHNR, CDR2 FQNEAQ (reference sequence).

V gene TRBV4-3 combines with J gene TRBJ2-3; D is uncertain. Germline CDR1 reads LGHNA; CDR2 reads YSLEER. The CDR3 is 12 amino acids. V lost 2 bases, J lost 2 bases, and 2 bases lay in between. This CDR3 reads CASSQFTDTQYF. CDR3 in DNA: TGCGCCAGCAGCCAATTCACAGATACGCAGTATTTT.

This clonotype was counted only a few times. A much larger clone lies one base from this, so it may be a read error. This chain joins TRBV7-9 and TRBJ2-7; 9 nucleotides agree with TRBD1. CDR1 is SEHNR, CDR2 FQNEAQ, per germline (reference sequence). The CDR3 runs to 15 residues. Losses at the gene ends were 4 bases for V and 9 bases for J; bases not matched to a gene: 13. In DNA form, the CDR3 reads TGTGCCAGCAGCTCACAGGGGGCCTCCTCCCACGTGCAGTACTTC. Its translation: CASSSQGASSHVQYF.

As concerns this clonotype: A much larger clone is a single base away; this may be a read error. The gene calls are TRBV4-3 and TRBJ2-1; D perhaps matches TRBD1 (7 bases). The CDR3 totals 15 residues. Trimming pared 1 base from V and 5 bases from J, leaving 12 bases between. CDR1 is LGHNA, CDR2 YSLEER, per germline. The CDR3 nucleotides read TGCGCCAGCAGCCAAGTAAGCAGGGGGGACAATGAGCAGTTCTTC. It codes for CASSQVSRGDNEQFF.

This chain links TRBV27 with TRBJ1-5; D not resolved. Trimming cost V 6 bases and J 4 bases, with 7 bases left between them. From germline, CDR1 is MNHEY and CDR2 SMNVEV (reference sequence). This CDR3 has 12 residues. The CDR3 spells CASRGLNQPQHF. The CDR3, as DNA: TGTGCCAGCAGGGGGTTGAATCAGCCCCAGCATTTT.

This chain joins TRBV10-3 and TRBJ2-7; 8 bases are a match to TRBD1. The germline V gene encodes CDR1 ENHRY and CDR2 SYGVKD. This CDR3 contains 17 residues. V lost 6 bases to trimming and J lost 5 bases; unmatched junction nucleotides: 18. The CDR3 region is CAISLNPFGQGENEQYF. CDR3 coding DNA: TGTGCCATCAGCCTTAATCCCTTCGGACAGGGAGAAAACGAGCAGTACTTC.

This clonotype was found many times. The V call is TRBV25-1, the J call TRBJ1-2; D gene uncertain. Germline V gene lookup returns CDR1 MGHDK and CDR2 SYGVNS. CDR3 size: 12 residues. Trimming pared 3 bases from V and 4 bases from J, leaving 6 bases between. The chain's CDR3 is CASSDQVYGYTF. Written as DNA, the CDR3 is TGTGCCAGCAGTGACCAGGTCTATGGCTACACCTTC.

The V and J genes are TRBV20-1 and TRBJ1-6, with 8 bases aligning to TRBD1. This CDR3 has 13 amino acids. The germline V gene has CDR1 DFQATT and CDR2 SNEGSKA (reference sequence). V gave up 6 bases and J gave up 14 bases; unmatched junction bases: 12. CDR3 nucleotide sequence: TGCAGTGCCATCCCGGGACAGGCAAATTCCCTCCACTTT. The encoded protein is CSAIPGQANSLHF.

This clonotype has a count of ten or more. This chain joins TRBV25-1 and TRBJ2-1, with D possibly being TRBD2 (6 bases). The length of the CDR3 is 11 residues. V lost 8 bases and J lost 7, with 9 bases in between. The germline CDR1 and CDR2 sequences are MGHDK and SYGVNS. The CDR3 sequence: CASRRGNEQFF. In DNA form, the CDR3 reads TGTGCCAGCCGACGGGGGAATGAGCAGTTCTTC.

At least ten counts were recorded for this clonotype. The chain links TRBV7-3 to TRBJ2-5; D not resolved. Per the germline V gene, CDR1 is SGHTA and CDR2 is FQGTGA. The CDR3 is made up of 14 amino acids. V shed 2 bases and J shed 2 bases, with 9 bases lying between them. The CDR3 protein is CASSLLGPQETQYF. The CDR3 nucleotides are TGTGCCAGCAGCTTACTAGGGCCTCAAGAGACCCAGTACTTC.

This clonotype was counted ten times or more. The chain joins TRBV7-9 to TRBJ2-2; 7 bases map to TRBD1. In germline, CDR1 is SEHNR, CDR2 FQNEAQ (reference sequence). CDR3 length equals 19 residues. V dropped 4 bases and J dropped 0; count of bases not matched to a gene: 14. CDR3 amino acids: CASSSTSRDRPANTGELFF. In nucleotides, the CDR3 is TGTGCCAGCAGCTCGACCAGCCGGGACAGACCTGCGAACACCGGGGAGCTGTTTTTT.

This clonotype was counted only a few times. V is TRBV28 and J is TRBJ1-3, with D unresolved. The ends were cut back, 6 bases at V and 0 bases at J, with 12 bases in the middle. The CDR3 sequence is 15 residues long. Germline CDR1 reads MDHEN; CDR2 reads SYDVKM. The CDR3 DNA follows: TGTGCCAGCAGGACCCCAGGATCCTCTGGAAACACCATATATTTT. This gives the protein CASRTPGSSGNTIYF. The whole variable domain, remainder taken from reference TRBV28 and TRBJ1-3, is DVKVTQSSRYLVKRTGEKVFLECVQDMDHENMFWYRQDPGLGLRLIYFSYDVKMKEKGDIPEGYSVSREKKERFSLILESASTNQTSMYLCASRTPGSSGNTIYFGEGSWLTVV.

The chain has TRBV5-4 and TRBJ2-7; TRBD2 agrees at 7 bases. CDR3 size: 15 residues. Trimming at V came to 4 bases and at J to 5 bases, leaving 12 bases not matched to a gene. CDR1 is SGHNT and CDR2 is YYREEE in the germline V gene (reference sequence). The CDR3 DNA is TGTGCCAGCAGCCCGGGCTGGGGGGGTTTCAACGAGCAGTACTTC. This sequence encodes CASSPGWGGFNEQYF.

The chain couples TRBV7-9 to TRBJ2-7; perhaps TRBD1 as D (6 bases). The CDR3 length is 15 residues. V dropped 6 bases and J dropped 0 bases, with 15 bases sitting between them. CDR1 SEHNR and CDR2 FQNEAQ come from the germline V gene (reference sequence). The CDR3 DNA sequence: TGTGCCAGCAGTTCCTCAGGGGATAGCTCCTACGAGCAGTACTTC. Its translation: CASSSSGDSSYEQYF.

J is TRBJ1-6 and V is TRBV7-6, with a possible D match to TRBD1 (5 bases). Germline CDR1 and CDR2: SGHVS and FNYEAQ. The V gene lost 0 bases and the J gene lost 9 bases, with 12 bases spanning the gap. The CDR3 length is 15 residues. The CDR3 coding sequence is TGTGCCAGCAGCTTAGCGTCCAGCGGGGGTTCACCCCTCCACTTT. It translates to CASSLASSGGSPLHF.

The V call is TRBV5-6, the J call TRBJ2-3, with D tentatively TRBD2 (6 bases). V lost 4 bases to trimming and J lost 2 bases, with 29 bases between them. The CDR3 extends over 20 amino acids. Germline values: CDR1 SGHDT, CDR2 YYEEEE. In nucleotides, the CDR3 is TGTGCCAGCAGCCCGACCAACTCCATGGGAGTTAGCGGATTCACAGATACGCAGTATTTT. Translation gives CASSPTNSMGVSGFTDTQYF.

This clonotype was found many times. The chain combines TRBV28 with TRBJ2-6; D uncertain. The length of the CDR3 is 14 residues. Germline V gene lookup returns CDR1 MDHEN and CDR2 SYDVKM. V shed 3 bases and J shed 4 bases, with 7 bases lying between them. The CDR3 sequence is CASSFLGGANVLTF. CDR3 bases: TGTGCCAGCAGTTTCCTGGGGGGGGCCAACGTCCTGACTTTC.

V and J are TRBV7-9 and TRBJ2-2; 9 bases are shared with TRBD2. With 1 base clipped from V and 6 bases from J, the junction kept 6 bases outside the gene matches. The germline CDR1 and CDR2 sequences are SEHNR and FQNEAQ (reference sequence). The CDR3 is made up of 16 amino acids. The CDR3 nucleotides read TGTGCCAGCAGCTTAGAGTTAGCGGGAGTCTCCGGGGAGCTGTTTTTT. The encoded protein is CASSLELAGVSGELFF.

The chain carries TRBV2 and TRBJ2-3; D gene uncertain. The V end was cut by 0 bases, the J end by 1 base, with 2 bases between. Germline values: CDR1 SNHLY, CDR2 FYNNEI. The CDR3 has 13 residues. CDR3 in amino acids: CASSEAGTDTQYF. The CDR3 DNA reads TGTGCCAGCAGTGAAGCAGGCACAGATACGCAGTATTTT.

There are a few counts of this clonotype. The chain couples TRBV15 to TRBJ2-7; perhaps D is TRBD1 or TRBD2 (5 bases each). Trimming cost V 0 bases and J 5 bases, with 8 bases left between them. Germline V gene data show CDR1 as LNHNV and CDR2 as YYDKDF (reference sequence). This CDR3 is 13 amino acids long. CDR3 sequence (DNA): TGTGCCACCAGCAGAGAGGGGGTCGACGAGCAGTACTTC. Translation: CATSREGVDEQYF.

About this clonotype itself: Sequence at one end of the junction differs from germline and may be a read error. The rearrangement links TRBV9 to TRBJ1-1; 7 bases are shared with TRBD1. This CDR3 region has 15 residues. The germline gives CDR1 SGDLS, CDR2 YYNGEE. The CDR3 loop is CVSSVAATGSAEAFF. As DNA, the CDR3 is TGTGTCAGCAGCGTAGCTGCGACAGGGAGCGCTGAAGCTTTCTTT.